This passage covers 30 T cell receptor beta chains from one sample sequenced in a study of T cell repertoires in cytomegalovirus infection. TCRdb recomputed calls from the reads with MiXCR, one row per CDR3 protein. Here the sample spans hundreds of thousands of distinct CDR3 sequences, about 33% being singletons. No cognate antigen is known for these TCRs. The source material was cultured PBMCs, sampled from culture after CMV antigen stimulation. The receptors stem from a human donor in good health (CMV status not recorded). Some clones in this sample may be carry-over from other donors' samples.

This clonotype turned up a few times. V usage is TRBV7-2 and J usage is TRBJ2-5; the match to TRBD2 covers 12 bases. J lost 6 bases, V lost 5 bases, and 10 bases had no gene match. CDR3 length equals 16 residues. Germline-derived CDR1 and CDR2 are SGHTA and FQGNSA. The CDR3 here is CASSPRGLAGKQTQYF. The CDR3 DNA sequence: TGTGCCAGCAGCCCGCGAGGACTAGCGGGAAAGCAGACCCAGTACTTC.

This clonotype was recorded at least ten times. This sequence joins TRBV7-2 and TRBJ2-5; weak D call: TRBD1 (5 bases). Germline lookup yields CDR1 SGHTA and CDR2 FQGNSA. Trimming removed 4 bases at V and 5 bases at J, with 14 bases between. CDR3 length: 14 amino acids. CDR3 loop: CASSYGVGAETQYF. In nucleotides, the CDR3 is TGTGCCAGCAGCTATGGGGTTGGGGCTGAGACCCAGTACTTC.

This clonotype came up many times. J is TRBJ2-3 and V is TRBV7-8; weak D call: TRBD1 (5 bases). The CDR3 loop spans 15 amino acids. Trimming removed 6 bases from V and 10 bases from J, with 23 bases in between. Germline loops: CDR1 SGHVS, CDR2 FQNEAQ. The CDR3 spells CASSNRFGHRISQYF. CDR3 nucleotide sequence: TGTGCCAGCAGTAACCGTTTTGGACATCGAATTTCGCAGTATTTT.

This clonotype was observed a single time. V and J are TRBV20-1 and TRBJ1-1, with no clear D. Trimming cost V 7 bases and J 8 bases, with 17 bases left between them. CDR3 length: 12 amino acids. CDR1 DFQATT and CDR2 SNEGSKA come from the germline V gene (reference sequence). The CDR3 nucleotides read TGCAGTGTTCGCCGGGTAGGAACAGAAGCTTTCTTT. It encodes CSVRRVGTEAFF.

This clonotype was detected only a few times. The rearrangement uses TRBV12-3 or TRBV12-4 and TRBJ1-5, with D possibly TRBD1 on 6 matching bases. CDR3 length: 17 residues. V dropped 3 bases and J dropped 5 bases, with 20 bases sitting between them. This CDR3 reads CASSFGGRVGRHQPQHF. CDR3 DNA sequence: TGTGCCAGCAGTTTTGGGGGCCGCGTTGGGAGGCATCAGCCCCAGCATTTT.

By share, this clonotype counts as medium-sized. The chain is built from TRBV7-2 and TRBJ2-1; perhaps TRBD2 as D (6 bases). The CDR3 spans 17 residues. Trimming shortened V by 5 bases and J by 4 bases, and 21 bases separated the two germline ends. CDR1 is SGHTA and CDR2 is FQGNSA in the germline V gene. The CDR3 bases are TGTGCCAGCAGCGCCCGTTGGAGGGCTTCGGGGTACAATGAGCAGTTCTTC. Translated, it gives CASSARWRASGYNEQFF.

The genes are TRBV6-7 and TRBJ2-7, with D uncertain. TRBV6-7 is flagged as an ORF with uncertain function. V was clipped by 6 bases and J by 0 bases, with 9 bases between them. The length of the CDR3 is 13 residues. The DNA for the CDR3 is TGTGCCAGCAGGAAACCTCGCTCCTACGAGCAGTACTTC. It is translated as CASRKPRSYEQYF.

This clonotype was detected many times. The chain recombines TRBV7-2 with TRBJ2-3; 8 bases are a match to TRBD1. The V segment lost 5 bases and the J segment 4 bases; nucleotides outside the gene matches: 5. Germline assignment: CDR1 SGHTA and CDR2 FQGNSA. The CDR3 consists of 14 residues. CDR3 nucleotides: TGTGCCAGCAGCCCTGGACAGGGCTCAGATACGCAGTATTTT. Translation gives CASSPGQGSDTQYF.

Many counts were recorded for this clonotype. V usage is TRBV6-1 and J usage is TRBJ2-7; no clear D. The V and J ends lost 5 bases and 4 bases respectively, with 12 bases between them. The CDR3 is 13 residues long. CDR1 and CDR2 (germline): MNHNS, SASEGT. This CDR3 is CASSSGPGYEQYF. The CDR3 bases are TGTGCCAGCAGTTCCGGGCCTGGGTACGAGCAGTACTTC.

The V call is TRBV7-9, the J call TRBJ2-7; 7 nucleotides align to TRBD1. Germline V lookup: CDR1 SEHNR, CDR2 FQNEAQ (reference sequence). Unmatched junction bases numbered 7, after V lost 5 bases and J lost 3 bases. The CDR3 is 14 amino acids. The CDR3 region is CASSPGQILYEQYF. For the CDR3, the DNA is TGTGCCAGCAGCCCGGGACAGATCCTCTACGAGCAGTACTTC. The full variable domain, rest sourced from reference TRBV7-9 and TRBJ2-7, is DTGVSQNPRHKITKRGQNVTFRCDPISEHNRLYWYRQTLGQGPEFLTYFQNEAQLEKSRLLSDRFSAERPKGSFSTLEIQRTEQGDSAMYLCASSPGQILYEQYFGPGTRLTVT.

This clonotype appeared many times. The chain links TRBV12-3 or TRBV12-4 to TRBJ2-3; tentatively, D is TRBD1 (5 bases). CDR3 length equals 13 residues. Deletions cut 8 bases from V and 1 base from J, with 10 bases between. The CDR3 DNA follows: TGTGCCAGCTCCCGCAGGGGCACAGATACGCAGTATTTT. Encoded protein: CASSRRGTDTQYF.

J is TRBJ2-3 and V is TRBV20-1, with D hard to call. V was clipped by 1 base and J by 0 bases, with 8 bases between them. Germline CDR1 is DFQATT and CDR2 is SNEGSKA (reference sequence). The CDR3 covers 14 residues. The CDR3 sequence is CSARVGPSTDTQYF. CDR3 coding DNA: TGCAGTGCTAGAGTCGGACCTAGCACAGATACGCAGTATTTT.

This clonotype has a handful of counts. This chain's CDR3 is CASRAQGDEQFF. In nucleotides, the CDR3 is TGTGCCAGCAGGGCCCAGGGTGATGAGCAGTTCTTC. This sequence joins TRBV7-6 and TRBJ2-1; possibly TRBD1 for D (5 bases). The CDR3 spans 12 residues. V gave up 6 bases and J gave up 8 bases, with 11 bases separating them. Germline loops: CDR1 SGHVS, CDR2 FNYEAQ.

The gene calls are TRBV7-7 and TRBJ2-3; the match to TRBD2 covers 7 bases. The CDR3 sequence is 18 residues long. The ends lost 8 bases at V and 2 bases at J; junction bases unmatched: 19. Germline-derived CDR1 and CDR2 are SSHAT and FNYEAQ (reference sequence). The CDR3 protein is CASGQKPRLAAATDTQYF. The CDR3 region has the DNA TGTGCCAGCGGCCAAAAACCAAGACTAGCAGCCGCCACAGATACGCAGTATTTT.

J is TRBJ1-2 and V is TRBV7-9; unclear D gene. The CDR3 extends over 15 amino acids. Germline V CDR1 and CDR2: SEHNR, FQNEAQ (reference sequence). V dropped 1 base and J dropped 1 base, with 10 bases sitting between them. The CDR3 DNA follows: TGTGCCAGCAGCTTAGGTGAGGGAGGTAACTATGGCTACACCTTC. Amino acid sequence: CASSLGEGGNYGYTF.

The chain has TRBV6-2 or TRBV6-3 and TRBJ2-1; D uncertain. Germline lookup yields CDR1 MNHEY and CDR2 SVGEGT. V lost 6 bases and J 5 bases, leaving 14 bases between the germline ends. The CDR3 extends over 14 amino acids. The CDR3 reads CASRDRLFHNEQFF. CDR3 DNA sequence: TGTGCCAGCAGAGACCGACTCTTCCACAATGAGCAGTTCTTC.

The sample holds a few counts of this clonotype. This chain joins TRBV27 and TRBJ2-1; D is possibly TRBD2 (5 bases). V was cut by 1 base and J by 7 bases, with 11 bases left in between. Germline V gives CDR1 MNHEY, CDR2 SMNVEV (reference sequence). CDR3 size: 14 residues. CDR3 sequence: CASSLYGSENEQFF. DNA for the CDR3: TGTGCCAGCAGTTTATACGGTAGCGAGAATGAGCAGTTCTTC.

The chain couples TRBV27 to TRBJ1-2, with unresolved D. The CDR3 totals 13 residues. V gave up 4 bases and J gave up 7 bases, with 13 bases separating them. Germline CDR1 is MNHEY and CDR2 is SMNVEV (reference sequence). As DNA, the CDR3 is TGTGCCAGCAGTTCACTCGTGGAGTCTGGCTACACCTTC. It encodes CASSSLVESGYTF.

The rearrangement joins TRBV7-4 to TRBJ2-1, with a weak D call TRBD1 (6 bases). The V gene lost 1 base and the J gene lost 6 bases, with 16 bases spanning the gap. The CDR3 loop spans 16 amino acids. Germline loops: CDR1 SGHVT, CDR2 SQSDAQ. CDR3 amino acids: CASSLGPRGKGNEQFF. The CDR3 DNA follows: TGTGCCAGCAGCTTAGGGCCCAGGGGAAAGGGCAATGAGCAGTTCTTC.

This clonotype was seen a few times. This chain uses TRBV27 with TRBJ2-7; possibly TRBD1 or TRBD2 for D (5 bases each). CDR3 length: 16 amino acids. The V end was cut by 5 bases, the J end by 3 bases, with 20 bases between. The V gene's germline CDR1 is MNHEY and CDR2 SMNVEV (reference sequence). The CDR3 bases are TGTGCCAGCAGTCTCCGGACGGACTGGGGCCTCTACGAGCAGTACTTC. Protein product: CASSLRTDWGLYEQYF.

On this clonotype: Just one base apart from a much larger clone, this may be a read error. The rearrangement links TRBV7-2 to TRBJ2-4, with 10 bases lining up with TRBD2. Looked up from germline, CDR1 is SGHTA and CDR2 is FQGNSA. The CDR3 is made up of 14 amino acids. After removal of 4 bases from V and 5 bases from J, the junction contained 2 bases not matched to a gene. CDR3 protein: CASSSGTSENIQYF. CDR3 coding DNA: TGTGCCAGCAGCTCCGGGACTAGCGAAAACATTCAGTACTTC.

The rearrangement uses TRBV29-1 and TRBJ1-1; D uncertain. Trimming stripped 6 bases from V and 5 bases from J, with 13 bases between. The CDR3 spans 12 residues. In germline, CDR1 is SQVTM, CDR2 ANQGSEA. CDR3 DNA sequence: TGCAGCGTAGGGAGGGTAGGAACTGAAGCTTTCTTT. It is translated as CSVGRVGTEAFF.

This clonotype was picked up many times. The chain couples TRBV7-2 to TRBJ2-7; a weak D match, TRBD2 (6 bases). Trimming stripped 5 bases from V and 5 bases from J, with 13 bases between. The CDR3 has 13 amino acids. The V gene's germline CDR1 is SGHTA and CDR2 FQGNSA. CDR3 residues: CASSPGTLHEQYF. CDR3 DNA: TGTGCCAGCAGCCCCGGGACTTTGCACGAGCAGTACTTC.

The chain is built from TRBV12-3 or TRBV12-4 and TRBJ1-6; D is undetermined. Trimming cost V 0 bases and J 7 bases, with 10 bases left between them. The CDR3 totals 15 residues. The CDR3 DNA follows: TGTGCCAGCAGTTTAGCGTCGGGAAGGAATTCACCCCTCCACTTT. This gives the protein CASSLASGRNSPLHF.

V and J are TRBV24-1 and TRBJ2-7, with a possible D match to TRBD2 (5 bases). This CDR3 spans 12 amino acids. CDR1 and CDR2 from the germline V gene are KGHDR and SFDVKD. V lost 11 bases and J lost 1, with 11 bases in between. CDR3 amino acids: CAKQRRSYEQYF. The CDR3 DNA reads as TGTGCCAAGCAGCGGAGGTCCTACGAGCAGTACTTC.

The genes are TRBV19 and TRBJ2-1; D remains unclear. In germline, CDR1 is LNHDA, CDR2 SQIVND (reference sequence). V dropped 3 bases and J dropped 5 bases, with 8 bases sitting between them. The CDR3 is made up of 13 amino acids. The CDR3 reads CASSMSPNNEQFF. In nucleotides, the CDR3 is TGTGCCAGTAGTATGTCCCCGAACAATGAGCAGTTCTTC.

This clonotype was counted only a few times. This rearrangement joins TRBV4-3 to TRBJ2-1, with D perhaps matching TRBD1 (6 bases). From germline, CDR1 is LGHNA and CDR2 YSLEER. This CDR3 comprises 20 residues. Trimming took off 2 bases at V and 5 bases at J, with 28 bases between the two ends. The CDR3 loop is CASSQNLPVSGAEQDNEQFF. Here the CDR3 DNA reads TGCGCCAGCAGCCAAAACCTTCCAGTGTCAGGGGCTGAACAGGACAATGAGCAGTTCTTC.

This clonotype was recorded a few times. The chain carries TRBV5-1 and TRBJ2-1; 8 bases fit TRBD2. The junction had 14 bases not matched to a gene; V was cut back by 0 bases and J by 9 bases. The germline gives CDR1 SGHRS, CDR2 YFSETQ. The CDR3 sequence is 17 residues long. The CDR3 sequence: CASSLDGAGGPDSEQFF. As DNA, the CDR3 is TGCGCCAGCAGCTTGGACGGTGCGGGAGGCCCAGACAGTGAGCAGTTCTTC.

This clonotype has just a few counts. The genes are TRBV18 and TRBJ1-4; tentatively, D is TRBD1 (5 bases). This CDR3 comprises 16 residues. Germline loops: CDR1 KGHSH, CDR2 LQKENI. V was shortened by 1 base and J by 4 bases, with 13 bases between the two germline ends. The CDR3 DNA follows: TGTGCCAGCTCACCACTCGGGGCTTGGAATAATGAAAAACTGTTTTTT. Its protein product is CASSPLGAWNNEKLFF.

This clonotype appeared a few times. V usage is TRBV4-1 and J usage is TRBJ2-3; D call uncertain. The CDR3 extends over 15 amino acids. From germline, CDR1 is MGHRA and CDR2 YSYEKL. Trimming stripped 6 bases from V and 3 bases from J, with 16 bases between. The CDR3 spells CASSRTRFGTDTQYF. CDR3 DNA sequence: TGCGCCAGCAGTAGGACCAGGTTTGGGACAGATACGCAGTATTTT.